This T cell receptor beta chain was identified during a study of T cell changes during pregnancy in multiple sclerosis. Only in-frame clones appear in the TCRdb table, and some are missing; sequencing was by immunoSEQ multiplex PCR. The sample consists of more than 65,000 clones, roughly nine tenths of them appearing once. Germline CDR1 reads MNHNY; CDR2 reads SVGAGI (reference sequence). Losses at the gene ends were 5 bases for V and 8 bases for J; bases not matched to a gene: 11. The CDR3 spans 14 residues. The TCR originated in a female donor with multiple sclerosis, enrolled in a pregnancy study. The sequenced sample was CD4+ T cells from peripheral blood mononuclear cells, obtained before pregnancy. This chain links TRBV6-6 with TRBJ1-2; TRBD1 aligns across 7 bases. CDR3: CASSPREGALGYTF. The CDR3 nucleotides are TGTGCCAGCAGTCCCCGGGAGGGGGCTCTGGGCTACACCTTC.